The TCR beta chain described here comes from a study of neurological immune-mediated disorders. Ten or more counts support this clonotype. Its cognate antigen is unknown. The unsorted libraries were generated from a total of 2 million PBMCs, which had been stored in RNAlater at -80 C. Study-level findings and limits: There were no CDR3 amino acid sequences shared by expanded clones across subjects, a result suggesting private repertoires in all groups.

TCRdb redid the calling of the 5' RACE reads with MiXCR, one entry per CDR3 protein. The data hold 50,000 to 65,000 distinct CDR3 sequences, with around 5% observed a single time. This sequence was found in a woman between 45 and 65 years old with multiple sclerosis. The specimen sequenced was PBMCs.

The CDR3 DNA reads as TGCAGTGCTCGGACGCCTGGGTGGGAGACCCAGTACTTC. This codes for CSARTPGWETQYF. The J gene is TRBJ2-5, the V gene TRBV20-1; D unclear. The CDR3 sequence is 13 residues long. V dropped 5 bases and J dropped 5 bases, with 15 bases sitting between them. Germline V gene lookup returns CDR1 DFQATT and CDR2 SNEGSKA (reference sequence).